Below, one T cell receptor beta chain is given with its context. Its cognate antigen is unknown. This entry belongs to a study of T cells in Graves' hyperthyroidism and ophthalmopathy. Study-wide background: Peripheral blood was taken when the disease was first diagnosed, before any treatment began. Findings of the study overall: A 13 V-J signature model discriminated ophthalmopathy versus stable hyperthyroidism.

Amplified TCR beta CDR3 regions derived from RNA transcripts. TCR CDR3 underwent first-round RT-PCR with the HTBI primer set. Each CDR3 protein is one row after TCRdb ran MiXCR on the multiplex PCR reads. In the table there are 250,000 to 300,000 distinct CDR3 sequences, about 15% of which are singletons. Trimming took 3 bases from V and 2 from J; bases not matched to a gene: 5. Germline CDR1 reads SGHAT; CDR2 reads FQNNGV. The CDR3 loop spans 15 amino acids. Newly diagnosed patients aged 18 to 65 had hyperthyroidism of under 2 months' duration. The sequencing input was blood. This TCR derives from a woman aged 40 to 50 with Graves' hyperthyroidism that later progressed to Graves' ophthalmopathy. The chain recombines TRBV11-2 with TRBJ2-3, with 7 bases fitting TRBD1. This CDR3 is CASSLTGTFTDTQYF. The CDR3 DNA follows: TGTGCCAGCAGCTTGACAGGGACCTTCACAGATACGCAGTATTTT.